Listed below are T cell receptor beta chains from one sample, sequenced in a study of blood T cell repertoires in COVID-19. Data came from immunoSEQ multiplex PCR; TCRdb stores just in-frame clones and leaves some out. The sample has about 190,000 clones, almost 90% seen once. Specimen: peripheral blood. These receptors were obtained from a middle-aged man with acute or convalescent COVID-19. The CDR3 runs from the conserved cysteine through the conserved F or W. D genes are given only for firm matches. Some rows have no size entry. The others give once, few or many, or a class for an expanded clone.

D	V	size	J	CDR3	DNA
-	TRBV27	-	TRBJ1-5	CASSLSGEHTQPQHF	TGTGCCAGCAGTTTATCTGGGGAGCACACTCAGCCCCAGCATTTT
-	TRBV6-1	-	TRBJ1-2	CASSEQGNYGYTF	TGTGCCAGCAGTGAACAGGGTAACTATGGCTACACCTTC
-	TRBV28	-	TRBJ1-2	CASSLGAYGYTF	TGTGCCAGCAGTTTAGGAGCCTATGGCTACACCTTC
-	TRBV27	-	TRBJ1-5	CASSLAQVGQPQHF	TGTGCCAGCAGTTTAGCCCAGGTCGGTCAGCCCCAGCATTTT
TRBD2	TRBV18	-	TRBJ2-2	CASSPSGLNTGELFF	TGTGCCAGCTCACCTAGCGGGCTGAACACCGGGGAGCTGTTTTTT
TRBD1	TRBV10-3	-	TRBJ2-5	CAISESFSRTGGGKTQYF	TGTGCCATCAGTGAGAGCTTCTCCAGGACAGGGGGCGGAAAGACCCAGTACTTC
TRBD1	TRBV18	-	TRBJ1-4	CASSLQGAGEKLFF	TGTGCCAGCTCACTACAGGGGGCCGGTGAAAAACTGTTTTTT
TRBD1	TRBV6-2/TRBV6-3	-	TRBJ1-1	CASSYANRGRGTEAFF	TGTGCCAGCAGTTACGCCAACAGGGGGCGAGGCACTGAAGCTTTCTTT
-	TRBV9	-	TRBJ1-3	CASSVRGAGSGNTIYF	TGTGCCAGCAGCGTACGGGGGGCCGGCTCTGGAAACACCATATATTTT
-	TRBV7-3	-	TRBJ1-1	CASSSQGNTEAFF	TGTGCCAGCAGCTCACAGGGGAACACTGAAGCTTTCTTT
TRBD1	TRBV28	-	TRBJ1-2	CASISHFGDRGVRVYGYTF	TGTGCCAGCATATCTCACTTTGGGGACAGGGGGGTACGAGTCTATGGCTACACCTTC
TRBD1	TRBV18	-	TRBJ1-3	CASSPSSWTGLGNTIYF	TGTGCCAGCTCACCCTCTAGCTGGACAGGGCTGGGAAACACCATATATTTT
-	TRBV7-9	few	TRBJ1-4	CASSLADSPLEKLFF	TGTGCCAGCAGCTTAGCGGACAGCCCGCTTGAAAAACTGTTTTTT
TRBD1	TRBV28	once	TRBJ1-5	CASTETGLRPQHF	TGTGCCAGCACCGAGACAGGGTTGAGGCCCCAGCATTTT
-	TRBV28	-	TRBJ2-5	CASSWGTRETQYF	TGTGCCAGCAGCTGGGGAACTAGGGAGACCCAGTACTTC
-	TRBV7-3	-	TRBJ1-4	CASSSIRVGSHREEKLFF	TGTGCCAGCAGCTCCATCCGGGTCGGCAGTCACAGGGAGGAAAAACTGTTTTTT
TRBD2	TRBV5-1	-	TRBJ2-5	CASSLGLAGVVETQYF	TGCGCCAGCAGCCTTGGACTAGCGGGAGTGGTAGAGACCCAGTACTTC
-	TRBV9	few	TRBJ2-2	CASSVDSSNTGELFF	TGTGCCAGCAGCGTAGACAGTTCGAACACCGGGGAGCTGTTTTTT
-	TRBV18	-	TRBJ1-3	CASSPQRTGNTIYF	TGTGCCAGCTCACCACAGCGGACTGGAAACACCATATATTTT
-	TRBV19	-	TRBJ1-2	CASSTYTGSGYTF	TGTGCCAGTAGTACTTACACGGGTTCGGGCTACACCTTC
-	TRBV13	-	TRBJ1-1	CASSHSRGTDTEAFF	TGTGCCAGCAGCCACAGCCGCGGGACGGACACTGAAGCTTTCTTT
-	TRBV6-4	-	TRBJ1-1	CASRVDSDTEAFF	TGTGCCAGCAGGGTGGACAGTGACACTGAAGCTTTCTTT